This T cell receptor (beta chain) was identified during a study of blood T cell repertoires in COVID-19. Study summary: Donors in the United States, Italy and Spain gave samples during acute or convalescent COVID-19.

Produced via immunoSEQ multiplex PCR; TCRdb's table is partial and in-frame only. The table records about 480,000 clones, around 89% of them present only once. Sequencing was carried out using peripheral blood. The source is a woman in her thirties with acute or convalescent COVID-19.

The CDR3 here is CASRDFQETQYF. The CDR3 nucleotides read TGCGCCAGCCGGGACTTCCAAGAGACCCAGTACTTC. V is TRBV5-1 and J is TRBJ2-5, with D tentatively TRBD2 (6 bases). Germline V gene sequence: CDR1 SGHRS, CDR2 YFSETQ. The CDR3 is 12 amino acids. The V end lost 7 bases, the J end lost 1 base, and 8 bases lay between the germline ends.